The next 10 T cell receptor beta chains were all read from a single sample in a study of T cells in Graves' hyperthyroidism and ophthalmopathy. The CDR3 regions of TCR beta were amplified from RNA transcripts. HTBI primers were the set used in a first-round RT-PCR of the TCR CDR3. A single record per CDR3 protein comes from TCRdb applying MiXCR to the multiplex PCR reads. The repertoire consists of a few hundred thousand distinct CDR3 sequences, with under 15% occurring once and the leading ten covering less than 35%. The sample comprised blood. These receptors originate from a woman aged 25-40 years with Graves' hyperthyroidism.

The sample holds many counts of this clonotype. The V and J genes are TRBV28 and TRBJ2-7; 7 nucleotides agree with TRBD1. V shed 2 bases, J shed 1 base, and the junction held 11 bases outside the gene matches. The CDR3 totals 17 residues. Germline CDR1 is MDHEN and CDR2 is SYDVKM. The CDR3 nucleotides are TGTGCCAGCAGTTTAATACCCTTTAGGGGGCAGTCCTACGAGCAGTACTTC. This gives the protein CASSLIPFRGQSYEQYF.

Only a few counts were recorded for this clonotype. This may come from a read error, since a much larger clone is one base off. The chain couples TRBV30 to TRBJ1-1; D ambiguous. Trimming removed 0 bases at V and 3 bases at J, with 8 bases between. Per the germline V gene, CDR1 is GTSNPN and CDR2 is SVGIG (reference sequence). This CDR3 is 13 amino acids long. As DNA, the CDR3 is TGTGCCTGGAGTGTACAGCAGGACACTGAAGCTTTCTTT. Translated: CAWSVQQDTEAFF.

V is TRBV9 and J is TRBJ2-3; D possibly corresponds to TRBD2 (5 bases). V lost 4 bases and J 0 bases, leaving 15 bases between the germline ends. The CDR3 spans 16 residues. Germline V gene lookup returns CDR1 SGDLS and CDR2 YYNGEE. CDR3 protein: CASSTHPGLSTDTQYF. CDR3 nucleotides: TGTGCCAGCAGCACCCATCCTGGACTCAGCACAGATACGCAGTATTTT.

There are a few counts of this clonotype. This chain joins TRBV6-1 and TRBJ2-1; no definite D call. The CDR3 is 11 residues long. The V end lost 8 bases, the J end lost 10 bases, and 12 bases lay between the germline ends. The germline V gene encodes CDR1 MNHNS and CDR2 SASEGT. This chain's CDR3 is CASQVLSEQFF. The CDR3 DNA follows: TGTGCCAGCCAAGTCCTTTCGGAGCAGTTCTTC.

The rearrangement joins TRBV28 to TRBJ1-3; tentatively, D is TRBD1 (5 bases). This CDR3 has 16 residues. Per the germline V gene, CDR1 is MDHEN and CDR2 is SYDVKM. V lost 5 bases and J lost 0, with 14 bases in between. The CDR3 sequence is CASSPPGAHSGNTIYF. The CDR3 DNA sequence: TGTGCCAGCAGTCCGCCCGGGGCCCACTCTGGAAACACCATATATTTT.

This clonotype came up many times. The V gene is TRBV3-1, the J gene TRBJ2-2, with TRBD1 identical over 9 bases. V shed 4 bases, J shed 1 base, and the junction held 1 base outside the gene matches. The germline V gene has CDR1 LGHDT and CDR2 YNNKEL (reference sequence). This CDR3 contains 15 residues. CDR3: CASSRGQGNTGELFF. As DNA, the CDR3 is TGTGCCAGCAGCCGGGGACAGGGGAACACCGGGGAGCTGTTTTTT.

The table lists this clonotype with many counts. The chain carries TRBV28 and TRBJ2-3, with 12 bases lining up with TRBD2. V gave up 5 bases and J gave up 0 bases; unmatched junction bases: 6. Germline V gene sequence: CDR1 MDHEN, CDR2 SYDVKM. The CDR3 is made up of 17 amino acids. The CDR3 loop reads CASSLPLAGGSTDTQYF. Here the CDR3 DNA reads TGTGCCAGCAGTCTCCCACTAGCGGGAGGAAGCACAGATACGCAGTATTTT.

This clonotype was detected many times. The chain links TRBV15 to TRBJ1-1, with D possibly being TRBD1 (6 bases). The ends were cut back, 0 bases at V and 10 bases at J, with 9 bases in the middle. This CDR3 has 12 amino acids. Germline CDR1 reads LNHNV; CDR2 reads YYDKDF (reference sequence). This chain's CDR3 is CATSRDQGGAFF. The CDR3 nucleotides read TGTGCCACCAGCAGAGATCAAGGGGGAGCTTTCTTT.

This clonotype was observed at least ten times. The chain links TRBV2 to TRBJ2-5, with D hard to call. Germline V gene data show CDR1 as SNHLY and CDR2 as FYNNEI. The V end was cut by 5 bases, the J end by 4 bases, with 14 bases between. The CDR3 is 14 residues long. For the CDR3, the DNA is TGTGCCAGCAGTCCCACGGGTTATCGAGAGACCCAGTACTTC. Its protein product is CASSPTGYRETQYF. The whole variable domain, remainder taken from reference TRBV2 and TRBJ2-5, is EPEVTQTPSHQVTQMGQEVILRCVPISNHLYFYWYRQILGQKVEFLVSFYNNEISEKSEIFDDQFSVERPDGSNFTLKIRSTKLEDSAMYFCASSPTGYRETQYFGPGTRLLVL.

This clonotype was found a few times. The V call is TRBV7-8, the J call TRBJ2-1, with D tentatively TRBD2 (5 bases). Per germline, CDR1 SGHVS and CDR2 FQNEAQ. The V end was cut by 0 bases, the J end by 9 bases, with 9 bases between. The CDR3 sequence is 13 residues long. CDR3 bases: TGTGCCAGCAGCTTAGCGGAGGTGATTGAGCAGTTCTTC. It is translated as CASSLAEVIEQFF.